This TCR beta chain was documented in a study of cytomegalovirus exposure and HLA in healthy donors. CDR3 length: 12 amino acids. The J segment lost 6 bases and the V segment lost 5 bases, leaving 5 bases of the junction unmatched. Germline V gene sequence: CDR1 SQVTM, CDR2 ANQGSEA. Amplification used 60 Vbeta primers and 13 Jbeta primers. Sequencing was performed with immunoSEQ multiplex PCR; in TCRdb, only in-frame clones are kept and a portion is missing. The sample lists under 150,000 clones, around 85% occurring once. The material sequenced was PBMCs. This clonotype was obtained from a boy between 5 and 17 years old in good health and CMV-seronegative. This chain joins TRBV29-1 and TRBJ1-2; 8 nucleotides align to TRBD1. CDR3 nucleotides: TGCAGCGTTCGGACAGGGAGGAATGGCTACACCTTC. Protein: CSVRTGRNGYTF.